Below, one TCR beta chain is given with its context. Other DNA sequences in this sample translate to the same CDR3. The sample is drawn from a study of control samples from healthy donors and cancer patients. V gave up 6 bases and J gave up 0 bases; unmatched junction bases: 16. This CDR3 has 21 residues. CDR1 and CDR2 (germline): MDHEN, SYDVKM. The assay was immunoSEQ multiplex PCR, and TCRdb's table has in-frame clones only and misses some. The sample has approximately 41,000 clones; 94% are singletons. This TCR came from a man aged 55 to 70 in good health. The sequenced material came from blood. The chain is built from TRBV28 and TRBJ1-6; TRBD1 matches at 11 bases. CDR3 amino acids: CASRTEDRDRGFSSYNSPLHF. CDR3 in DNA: TGTGCCAGCAGAACCGAAGACCGGGACAGGGGGTTCTCCTCCTATAATTCACCCCTCCACTTT.